This TCR beta chain emerged from a study of T cell changes during pregnancy in multiple sclerosis. The repertoire was sequenced with immunoSEQ multiplex PCR; TCRdb's copy has only in-frame clones and lacks some. The sample holds about 15,000 clones, 83% seen once. Germline CDR1 KGHSH, CDR2 LQKENI. Trimming left V 3 bases short and J 8 bases short, with 21 bases between. The CDR3 sequence is 16 residues long. The sequencing here drew on CD8+ T cells from peripheral blood mononuclear cells, taken after pregnancy. The TCR sequence derives from a female donor in good health, enrolled as a control in a pregnancy study. V is TRBV18 and J is TRBJ2-3, with D hard to call. In nucleotides, the CDR3 is TGTGCCAGCTCACCCGACTCCGCTACTGAAATGATTACGCAGTATTTT. As protein: CASSPDSATEMITQYF.